The rows below give T cell receptor beta chains drawn from one sample of a study of metastatic and nonmetastatic thyroid tumors. TCRdb re-called the PCR reads through MiXCR. Among about 19,000 clones listed, around a sixth were seen once. The sequencing sample was made of blood. Every receptor here comes from a male donor with papillary thyroid cancer or a benign thyroid nodule (not recorded which). Some clones in this sample may be carry-over from other donors' samples. Each CDR3 is given with its conserved first and last residue. Each record gives: CDR3 protein, V gene.

CASSYEAEAMNTEAFF	TRBV6-5
CASSLHGNTIYF	TRBV14
CASIQDPGVGRFF	TRBV14
CASSLTLNTGELFF	TRBV7-3
CASSQDTSTDTQYF	TRBV4-1
CASSPDIVRNNEQFF	TRBV9
CAWSASGTLGGNTIYF	TRBV30
CASSLGWQGGIERDTQYF	TRBV5-1
CATTGSGLYEQYF	TRBV6-1
CASRRTGGNEQYF	TRBV5-6
CASSLFVSPDTQYF	TRBV5-4
CSALGAGNTIYF	TRBV20-1
CASSKREGSTDTQYF	TRBV11-3
CASSLFRANTEAFF	TRBV28
CASSPGGGIYEQYF	TRBV27
CASSLLRAGSYEQYF	TRBV3-1
CASSLVGTSGAHEQFF	TRBV11-2
CAWSAPNTEAFF	TRBV30
CASRIGNPGSPYIEQFF	TRBV19
CSALDTGTSSYNEQFF	TRBV20-1
CASSQVSENYGYTF	TRBV4-1
CATSRSTSVGEQFF	TRBV15
CSASSQGVGQPQHF	TRBV20-1
CASSQWGGELFF	TRBV7-2
CASSLESIPVGDTQYF	TRBV11-3
CASSLVSIWTSGSDTQYF	TRBV12-3/TRBV12-4
CASSAGTAFSPLHF	TRBV6-1
CATSDPRLAGLSSYNEQFF	TRBV24-1
CASKRELIDTQYF	TRBV2
CASSGQGRETQYF	TRBV28
CASISTSGSYEQYF	TRBV11-2
CASSLIAEETQYF	TRBV5-6
CASSHWARDPSGNTIYF	TRBV4-1
CASSVWVRGNDGELFF	TRBV9
CASDSSYGYTF	TRBV6-1
CASSLAWGASYGYTF	TRBV5-1
CAWSESGLAVHNEQFF	TRBV30
CATSETGTGNNEQFF	TRBV24-1
CASSVASQGFTGELFF	TRBV2
CASSLKFRGFGTDTQYF	TRBV27
CASSLAAGGRIEQFF	TRBV7-9
CSAEDISTDTQYF	TRBV20-1